The 15 T cell receptor beta chains below all came from one sample that was sequenced in a study of cytomegalovirus exposure and HLA in healthy donors. Generated by immunoSEQ multiplex PCR, the TCRdb table keeps only in-frame clones and is missing some. The sample consists of 200,000 to 250,000 clones, almost 90% of them appearing once. Sequencing used PBMCs. These receptors all stem from a young woman in good health and CMV-seronegative.

This clone was recorded once. The chain links TRBV5-6 to TRBJ2-7; the match to TRBD1 covers 11 bases. Trimming at V came to 7 bases and at J to 6 bases, leaving 9 bases not matched to a gene. The germline V gene has CDR1 SGHDT and CDR2 YYEEEE. The CDR3 runs 14 residues. The CDR3 bases are TGTGCCAGCCCAAGTATGGACAGGGGGCTCGAGCAGTACTTC. As protein: CASPSMDRGLEQYF. The complete variable domain, with remaining parts taken from reference TRBV5-6 and TRBJ2-7, reads DAGVTQSPTHLIKTRGQQVTLRCSPKSGHDTVSWYQQALGQGPQFIFQYYEEEERQRGNFPDRFSGHQFPNYSSELNVNALLLGDSALYLCASPSMDRGLEQYFGPGTRLTVT.

The chain couples TRBV5-4 to TRBJ1-5; D may be TRBD1 (5 bases). Trimming shortened V by 4 bases and J by 0 bases, and 11 bases separated the two germline ends. There are 15 residues in the CDR3. Germline V CDR1 and CDR2: SGHNT, YYREEE (reference sequence). The CDR3 DNA reads TGTGCCAGCAGCCTGACAGTTCTTAGCAATCAGCCCCAGCATTTT. This codes for CASSLTVLSNQPQHF.

The chain couples TRBV6-5 to TRBJ2-7; D gene ambiguous. The CDR3 runs to 12 residues. Trimming stripped 8 bases from V and 3 bases from J, with 11 bases between. CDR1 and CDR2 (germline): MNHEY, SVGAGI. The CDR3 DNA reads as TGTGCCAGCGGGCGTATCCTCTACGAGCAGTACTTC. This gives the protein CASGRILYEQYF.

This clone appeared a few times. The chain uses TRBV11-2 and TRBJ2-6; 11 bases align to TRBD2. The CDR3 sequence is 17 residues long. The germline V gene encodes CDR1 SGHAT and CDR2 FQNNGV. V shed 5 bases and J 2 bases; nucleotides not matched to a gene: 5. The CDR3, as DNA: TGTGCCAGCAGCCCCCGGGGACTAGCGGCTGGGGCCAACGTCCTGACTTTC. Amino acids: CASSPRGLAAGANVLTF.

This rearrangement joins TRBV4-2 to TRBJ2-2; tentatively, D is TRBD1 (6 bases). The CDR3 has 16 residues. Germline V gene lookup returns CDR1 LGHNA and CDR2 YNFKEQ. V was shortened by 0 bases and J by 5 bases, with 13 bases between the two germline ends. Here the CDR3 reads CASSQETGSETGELFF. As DNA, the CDR3 is TGTGCCAGCAGCCAAGAAACAGGGTCCGAAACCGGGGAGCTGTTTTTT.

J is TRBJ2-2 and V is TRBV5-6, with TRBD2 identical over 7 bases. Germline V gene data show CDR1 as SGHDT and CDR2 as YYEEEE. This CDR3 has 16 residues. J lost 2 bases, V lost 3 bases, and 7 bases had no gene match. CDR3 in DNA: TGTGCCAGCAGCTATCGACTAGCAGTCAACACCGGGGAGCTGTTTTTT. Amino acids: CASSYRLAVNTGELFF.

V gene TRBV13 combines with J gene TRBJ2-7; 8 nucleotides align to TRBD2. The trim removed 4 bases at V and 3 bases at J, leaving 8 bases unmatched. Germline loops: CDR1 PRHDT, CDR2 FYEKMQ (reference sequence). The CDR3 contains 15 residues. CDR3 sequence reads: CASSSQRELGYEQYF. The CDR3 nucleotides read TGTGCCAGCAGCTCCCAGCGGGAGCTTGGCTACGAGCAGTACTTC.

This chain joins TRBV21-1 and TRBJ2-4; no DNA check was done on the table's D call, TRBD1. TRBV21-1 is a known pseudogene. The CDR3 has 15 residues. In DNA, the CDR3 is TGTGCCAGCAACCCACAGGGCTTAGCCAAAAACATTCAGTACTTC. Amino acid sequence: CASNPQGLAKNIQYF.

The V gene is TRBV27, the J gene TRBJ2-4; 13 positions match TRBD2. The V gene's germline CDR1 is MNHEY and CDR2 SMNVEV (reference sequence). J lost 9 bases, V lost 8 bases, and 13 bases had no gene match. This CDR3 is 16 amino acids long. As DNA, the CDR3 is TGTGCCAGCGCGATCCGGACTAGCGGGAGCGTCGGCATTCAGTACTTC. Translation: CASAIRTSGSVGIQYF.

The chain couples TRBV5-1 to TRBJ2-7, with D perhaps matching TRBD2 (6 bases). The CDR3 runs to 15 residues. V was trimmed by 4 bases and J by 0 bases, leaving 14 bases between them. The germline CDR1 and CDR2 sequences are SGHRS and YFSETQ. The CDR3 region is CASSPGDGSSYEQYF. CDR3 DNA: TGCGCCAGCAGCCCCGGGGACGGGAGCTCCTACGAGCAGTACTTC. Supplemented by reference TRBV5-1 and TRBJ2-7, the full variable domain reads KAGVTQTPRYLIKTRGQQVTLSCSPISGHRSVSWYQQTPGQGLQFLFEYFSETQRNKGNFPGRFSGRQFSNSRSEMNVSTLELGDSALYLCASSPGDGSSYEQYFGPGTRLTVT.

This clone has only a few counts. This chain connects TRBV18 to TRBJ2-2; no clear D. This CDR3 is built from 15 residues. Germline assignment: CDR1 KGHSH and CDR2 LQKENI. V dropped 0 bases and J dropped 1 base, with 6 bases sitting between them. The CDR3 here is CASSPPHMNTGELFF. The CDR3 region has the DNA TGTGCCAGCTCACCACCCCACATGAACACCGGGGAGCTGTTTTTT. Looking up the rest from reference TRBV18 and TRBJ2-2 gives the full variable domain: NAGVMQNPRHLVRRRGQEARLRCSPMKGHSHVYWYRQLPEEGLKFMVYLQKENIIDESGMPKERFSAEFPKEGPSILRIQQVVRGDSAAYFCASSPPHMNTGELFFGEGSRLTVL.

J is TRBJ2-3 and V is TRBV5-1, with D perhaps matching TRBD2 (7 bases). CDR3 size: 16 residues. Germline V lookup: CDR1 SGHRS, CDR2 YFSETQ. The V gene lost 5 bases and the J gene lost 1 base, with 17 bases spanning the gap. The CDR3 DNA reads as TGCGCCAGCAGTGGGCCGGGGGGCGCCGGCACAGATACGCAGTATTTT. Translated: CASSGPGGAGTDTQYF.

The CDR3 DNA follows: TGTGCCAGCAGTTACTCGAGGGTCCGCGAGCAGTACTTC. Translated, it gives CASSYSRVREQYF. The chain recombines TRBV6-5 with TRBJ2-7; weak D call: TRBD2 (5 bases). This CDR3 is 13 amino acids long. Germline assignment: CDR1 MNHEY and CDR2 SVGAGI. V was clipped by 0 bases and J by 6 bases, with 9 bases between them.

The chain carries TRBV4-2 and TRBJ2-7, with a possible D match to TRBD2 (7 bases). This CDR3 is 17 amino acids long. V shed 0 bases and J shed 0 bases, with 15 bases lying between them. Germline V CDR1 and CDR2: LGHNA, YNFKEQ. CDR3 region: CASSQDTLADSSYEQYF. CDR3 sequence (DNA): TGTGCCAGCAGCCAAGATACCCTAGCGGACAGCTCCTACGAGCAGTACTTC.

V and J are TRBV4-1 and TRBJ1-1, with D perhaps TRBD1 (5 bases). CDR3 length: 16 residues. Per germline, CDR1 MGHRA and CDR2 YSYEKL. Trimming took off 0 bases at V and 2 bases at J, with 13 bases between the two ends. CDR3 region: CASSQDGGAANTEAFF. CDR3 in DNA: TGCGCCAGCAGCCAAGATGGAGGGGCAGCTAACACTGAAGCTTTCTTT.